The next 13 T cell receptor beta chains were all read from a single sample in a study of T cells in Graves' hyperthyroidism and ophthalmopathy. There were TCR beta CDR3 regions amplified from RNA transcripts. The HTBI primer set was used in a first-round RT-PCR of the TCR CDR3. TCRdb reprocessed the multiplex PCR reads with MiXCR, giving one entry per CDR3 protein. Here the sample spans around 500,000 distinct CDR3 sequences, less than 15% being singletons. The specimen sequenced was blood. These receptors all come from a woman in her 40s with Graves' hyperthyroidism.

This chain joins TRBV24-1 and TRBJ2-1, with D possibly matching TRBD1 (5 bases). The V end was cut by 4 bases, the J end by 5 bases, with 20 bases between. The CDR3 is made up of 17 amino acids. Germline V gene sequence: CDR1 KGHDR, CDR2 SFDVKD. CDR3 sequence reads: CATSDGRTFYEDNEQFF. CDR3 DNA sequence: TGTGCCACCAGTGACGGACGGACATTTTATGAGGACAATGAGCAGTTCTTC.

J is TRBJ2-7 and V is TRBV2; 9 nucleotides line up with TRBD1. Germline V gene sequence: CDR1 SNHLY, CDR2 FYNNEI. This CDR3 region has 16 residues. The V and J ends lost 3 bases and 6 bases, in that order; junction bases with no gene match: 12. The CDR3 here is CASSDRPGQGAPEQYF. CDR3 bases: TGTGCCAGCAGTGACCGCCCGGGACAGGGCGCCCCCGAGCAGTACTTC.

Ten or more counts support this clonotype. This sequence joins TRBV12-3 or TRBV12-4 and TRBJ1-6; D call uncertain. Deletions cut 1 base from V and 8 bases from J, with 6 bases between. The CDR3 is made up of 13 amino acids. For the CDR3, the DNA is TGTGCCAGCAGTTTAGGAACCTATTCACCCCTCCACTTT. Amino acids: CASSLGTYSPLHF.

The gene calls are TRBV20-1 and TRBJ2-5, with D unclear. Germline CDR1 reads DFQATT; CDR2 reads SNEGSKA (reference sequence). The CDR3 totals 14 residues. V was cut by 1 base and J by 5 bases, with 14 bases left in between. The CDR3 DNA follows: TGCAGTGCTAGAGGCCCTGGCATTTGGGAGACCCAGTACTTC. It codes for CSARGPGIWETQYF.

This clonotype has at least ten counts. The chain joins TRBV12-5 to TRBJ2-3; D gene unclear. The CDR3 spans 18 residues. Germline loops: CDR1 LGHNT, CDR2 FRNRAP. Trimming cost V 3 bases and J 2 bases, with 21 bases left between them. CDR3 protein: CASGFVPSTQAHTDTQYF. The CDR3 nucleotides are TGTGCTAGTGGTTTTGTTCCCTCTACGCAAGCTCACACAGATACGCAGTATTTT.

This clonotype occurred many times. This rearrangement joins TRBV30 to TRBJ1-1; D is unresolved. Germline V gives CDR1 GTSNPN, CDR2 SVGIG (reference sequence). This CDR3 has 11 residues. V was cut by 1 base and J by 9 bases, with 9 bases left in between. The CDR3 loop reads CAWSGRLKAFF. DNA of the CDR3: TGTGCCTGGAGTGGTAGGTTAAAAGCTTTCTTT.

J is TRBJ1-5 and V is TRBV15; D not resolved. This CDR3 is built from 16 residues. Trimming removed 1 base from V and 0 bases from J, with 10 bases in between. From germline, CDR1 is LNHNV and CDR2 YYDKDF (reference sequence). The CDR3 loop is CATSRGTGASNQPQHF. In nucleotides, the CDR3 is TGTGCCACCAGCAGAGGGACCGGAGCTAGCAATCAGCCCCAGCATTTT.

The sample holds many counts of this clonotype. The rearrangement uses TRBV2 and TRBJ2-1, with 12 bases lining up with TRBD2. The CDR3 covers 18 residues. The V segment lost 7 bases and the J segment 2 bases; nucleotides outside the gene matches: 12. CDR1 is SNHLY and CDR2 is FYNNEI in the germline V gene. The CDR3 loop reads CASMLRLAGGPPYNEQFF. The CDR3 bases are TGTGCCAGCATGCTACGGCTAGCGGGAGGGCCCCCCTACAATGAGCAGTTCTTC. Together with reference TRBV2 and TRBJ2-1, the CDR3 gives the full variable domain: EPEVTQTPSHQVTQMGQEVILRCVPISNHLYFYWYRQILGQKVEFLVSFYNNEISEKSEIFDDQFSVERPDGSNFTLKIRSTKLEDSAMYFCASMLRLAGGPPYNEQFFGPGTRLTVL.

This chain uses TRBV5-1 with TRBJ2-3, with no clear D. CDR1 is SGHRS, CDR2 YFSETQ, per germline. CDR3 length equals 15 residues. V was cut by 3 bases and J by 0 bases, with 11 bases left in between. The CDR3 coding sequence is TGCGCCAGCAGCTGGTCACTCTCTAGCACAGATACGCAGTATTTT. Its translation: CASSWSLSSTDTQYF. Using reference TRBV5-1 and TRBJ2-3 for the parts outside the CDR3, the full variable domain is KAGVTQTPRYLIKTRGQQVTLSCSPISGHRSVSWYQQTPGQGLQFLFEYFSETQRNKGNFPGRFSGRQFSNSRSEMNVSTLELGDSALYLCASSWSLSSTDTQYFGPGTRLTVL.

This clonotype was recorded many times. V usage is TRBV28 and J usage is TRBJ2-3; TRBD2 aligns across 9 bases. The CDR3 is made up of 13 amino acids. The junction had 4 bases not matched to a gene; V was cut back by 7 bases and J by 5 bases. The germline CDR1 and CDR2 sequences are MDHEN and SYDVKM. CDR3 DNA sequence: TGTGCCAGCATGTTAGCGGGAGTAGATACGCAGTATTTT. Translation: CASMLAGVDTQYF. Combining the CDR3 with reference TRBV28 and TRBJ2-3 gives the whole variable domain DVKVTQSSRYLVKRTGEKVFLECVQDMDHENMFWYRQDPGLGLRLIYFSYDVKMKEKGDIPEGYSVSREKKERFSLILESASTNQTSMYLCASMLAGVDTQYFGPGTRLTVL.

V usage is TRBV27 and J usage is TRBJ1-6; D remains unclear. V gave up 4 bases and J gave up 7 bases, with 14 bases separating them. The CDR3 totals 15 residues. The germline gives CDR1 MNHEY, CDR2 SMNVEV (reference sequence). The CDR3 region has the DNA TGTGCCAGCAGTTACGCGAAGCTAATAAATTCACCCCTCCACTTT. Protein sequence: CASSYAKLINSPLHF.

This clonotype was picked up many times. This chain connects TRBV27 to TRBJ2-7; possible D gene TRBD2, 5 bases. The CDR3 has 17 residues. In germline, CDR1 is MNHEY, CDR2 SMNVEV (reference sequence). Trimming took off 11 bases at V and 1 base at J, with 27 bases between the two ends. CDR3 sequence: CAPSKEQDASGSYEQYF. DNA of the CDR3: TGTGCCCCCTCTAAGGAGCAGGACGCGAGCGGATCCTACGAGCAGTACTTC.

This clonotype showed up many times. The CDR3 DNA reads as TGCAGTGCTAGAGATCAGGCCGGGACTAGCGGGAGGGGCACAGATACGCAGTATTTT. Translation gives CSARDQAGTSGRGTDTQYF. The chain has TRBV20-1 and TRBJ2-3, with TRBD2 matching 16 bases. The CDR3 covers 19 residues. V was clipped by 0 bases and J by 1 base; unmatched bases: 7. Germline V gene data show CDR1 as DFQATT and CDR2 as SNEGSKA (reference sequence).